The entry below describes one TCR beta chain. These data belong to a study of blood T cells in healthy people across ages. Germline lookup yields CDR1 MNHEY and CDR2 SVGEGT. The CDR3 is 16 residues long. The germline V and J ends were trimmed by 0 bases and 5 bases, with 15 bases remaining between them. A second 7 to 11 cycle PCR used barcoded and J-beta primers. TCRdb redid the calling of the 5' RACE reads with MiXCR, one entry per CDR3 protein. The top ten clones hold roughly 7% of a sample with over a million distinct CDR3 sequences, roughly 64% of them seen once. The sequence was obtained from a man aged 18 to 30 in good health. Sequencing was done on a sample of blood. The chain recombines TRBV6-2 or TRBV6-3 with TRBJ2-3, with D perhaps matching TRBD1 (5 bases). The CDR3 DNA reads as TGTGCCAGCAGTTACTCCAGGGCCACTATCGGAGATACGCAGTATTTT. This gives the protein CASSYSRATIGDTQYF.